One TCR beta chain is described in this entry. Its matching antigen is unknown. One end of the junction varies from germline; a read error may be responsible. These data originate in a study of metastatic and nonmetastatic thyroid tumors. Turning to the study itself: Peripheral blood and tumor or nodule samples from malignant and benign thyroid patients were compared.

Points from the study as a whole: Within blood and tumor, benign nodules reportedly had significantly lower TCR beta diversity than malignant thyroid tumors did.

This CDR3 comprises 18 residues. CDR1 SGHAT and CDR2 FQNNGV come from the germline V gene. Thyroid surgery was performed in patients who had received no treatment beforehand. Original processing methods: Between-group CDR3 differences, defined by clinicopathological status, yielded a distant-metastasis classifier for papillary thyroid cancer. TCRdb re-called the PCR reads via MiXCR. The V and J calls shown here were made by TCRdb, not taken from the authors' results. The data contain 35,000 to 50,000 clones, roughly a sixth of them singletons. The receptor comes from a female donor with papillary thyroid cancer or a benign thyroid nodule (not recorded which). Some clones in this sample may be carry-over from other donors' samples. This chain uses TRBV11-2 with TRBJ2-7; 10 bases line up with TRBD2. Sequencing was carried out using tumor tissue. CDR3: CASSSRTSGRAPGYEQHF. In DNA form, the CDR3 reads TGTGCCAGCAGCTCTCGGACTAGCGGTAGGGCCCCAGGTTACGAGCAGCACTTC.